Here is one TCR beta chain with its context. Its target antigen remains unknown. No clone much larger than this one lies a single base away; base qualities are absent. The record originates from a study of blood T cell repertoires in COVID-19 (dated by TCRdb to about 2020). General notes on the study: The collaborator samples originated in the United States, Italy and Spain and spanned the acute and convalescent phases of COVID-19. The material from the prospective study consisted of cDNA or gDNA derived from T cells, B-cell-depleted T cells, or PBMCs. Samples were obtained from the ongoing ImmuneRACE study (first 160 participants) and from some 1,200 subjects provided by 6 global collaborators. Deeply sampled blood TCRbeta repertoires from subjects exposed to, actively infected with, or recovered from COVID-19 were included in the dataset. Sample metadata almost always included a de-identified subject ID, COVID-19 status, age in years and sex. Where HLA class I and class II types were available, the types were taken from metadata supplied by the sample provider, not from assay-based typing. The repertoires were released in a freely available public database intended as a resource for research on the immune response to SARS-CoV-2.

The CDR3 runs 13 amino acids, cysteine and phenylalanine included. Only the CDR3 region is kept as DNA, spanning 39 bases read in frame from base 1. Trimming removed 5 bases from V and 5 bases from J; the gene matches leave 3 bases unexplained. Via the germline V gene, CDR1 is SGHTA and CDR2 FQGNSA. Study-level results and caveats: The amount of clinical and demographic metadata varied by source and participant and was provided uncurated.

TCRbeta CDR3 regions were amplified from genomic DNA by means of the immunoSEQ Assay, a bias-controlled multiplex PCR. For the original study's pipeline: The number of nucleated cells in each sample was estimated from the amplification of reference gene primers within the assay. Sequence reads were collapsed and filtered to measure the absolute abundance of every unique TCRbeta CDR3 rearrangement. For each sample, productive Simpson clonality was calculated as the square root of Simpson's diversity index across productive rearrangements. TCRdb limited this immuneACCESS table to in-frame rearrangements with V and J called. A share of clones is missing; checked studies link under half to unresolved V genes, and the rest is unexplained. For V, J and clone size, that table is used; D and trimming come from the DNA. The sample contains some 90,000 clones, approximately 92% of them found a single time. Approximately 5.6% of the sample belongs to the ten largest clones.

Each collaborating institution followed its own protocols to collect whole blood in K2EDTA tubes. Collaborator samples were shipped for TCRbeta analysis as frozen whole blood, isolated PBMCs, or DNA extracted from either sample type. The sequencing sample was made of peripheral blood. The chain is made from TRBV7-2 and TRBJ2-1; TRBD1 agrees with 7 junctional bases. The receptor was isolated from a woman over 75 with active COVID-19. The nucleotides are TGTGCCAGCAGCGTTGACAGGGACAATGAGCAGTTCTTC. Protein translation: CASSVDRDNEQFF.